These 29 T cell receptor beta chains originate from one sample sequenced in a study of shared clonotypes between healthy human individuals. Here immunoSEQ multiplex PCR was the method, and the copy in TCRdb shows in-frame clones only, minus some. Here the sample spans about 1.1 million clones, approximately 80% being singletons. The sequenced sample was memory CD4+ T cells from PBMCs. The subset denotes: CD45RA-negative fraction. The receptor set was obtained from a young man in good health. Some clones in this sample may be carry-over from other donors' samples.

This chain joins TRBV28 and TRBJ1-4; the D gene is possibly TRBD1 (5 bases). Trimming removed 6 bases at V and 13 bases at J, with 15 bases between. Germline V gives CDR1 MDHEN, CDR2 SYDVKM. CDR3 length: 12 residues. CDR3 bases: TGTGCCAGCAGCTCCGGGACGCCGGCACTGTTTTTT. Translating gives CASSSGTPALFF.

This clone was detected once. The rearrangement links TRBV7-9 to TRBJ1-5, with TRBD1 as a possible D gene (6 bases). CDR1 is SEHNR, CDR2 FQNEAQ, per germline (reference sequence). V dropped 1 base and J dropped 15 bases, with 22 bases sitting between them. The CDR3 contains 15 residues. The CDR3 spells CASSLEGHRGAVRHF. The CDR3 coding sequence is TGTGCCAGCAGCTTAGAGGGACACAGAGGGGCGGTTAGGCATTTT.

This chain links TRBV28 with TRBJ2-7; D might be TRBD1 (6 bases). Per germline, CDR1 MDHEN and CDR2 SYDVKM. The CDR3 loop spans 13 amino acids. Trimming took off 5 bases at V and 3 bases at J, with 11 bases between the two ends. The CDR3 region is CASSITQGYEQYF. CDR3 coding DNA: TGTGCCAGCAGTATTACACAGGGCTACGAGCAGTACTTC.

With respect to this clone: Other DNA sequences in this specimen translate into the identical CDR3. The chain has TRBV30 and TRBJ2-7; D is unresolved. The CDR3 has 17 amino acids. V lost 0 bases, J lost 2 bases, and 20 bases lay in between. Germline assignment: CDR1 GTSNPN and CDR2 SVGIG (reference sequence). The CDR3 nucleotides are TGTGCCTGGAGTGTATTGACGTTAGCATTCTTAACCTACGAGCAGTACTTC. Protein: CAWSVLTLAFLTYEQYF.

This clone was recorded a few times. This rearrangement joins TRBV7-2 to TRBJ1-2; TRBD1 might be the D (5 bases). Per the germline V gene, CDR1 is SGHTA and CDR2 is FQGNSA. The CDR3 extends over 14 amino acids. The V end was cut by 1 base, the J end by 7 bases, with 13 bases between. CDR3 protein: CASSLGGTSFGYTF. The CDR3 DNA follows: TGTGCCAGCAGCTTAGGAGGGACGTCCTTTGGCTACACCTTC.

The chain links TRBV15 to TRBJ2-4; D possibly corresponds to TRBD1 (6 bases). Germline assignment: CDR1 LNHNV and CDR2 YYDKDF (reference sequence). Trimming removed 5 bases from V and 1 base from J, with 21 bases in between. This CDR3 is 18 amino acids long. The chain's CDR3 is CATSPPAFGGSAKNIQYF. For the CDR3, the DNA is TGTGCCACCAGCCCCCCTGCCTTTGGGGGCTCGGCCAAAAACATTCAGTACTTC.

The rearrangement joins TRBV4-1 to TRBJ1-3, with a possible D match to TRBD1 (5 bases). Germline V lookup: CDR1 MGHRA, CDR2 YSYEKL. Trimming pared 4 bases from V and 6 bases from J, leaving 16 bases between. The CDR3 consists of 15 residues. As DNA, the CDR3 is TGCGCCAGCAGCCGCCAGAGCCAACAGGCAAACACCATATATTTT. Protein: CASSRQSQQANTIYF.

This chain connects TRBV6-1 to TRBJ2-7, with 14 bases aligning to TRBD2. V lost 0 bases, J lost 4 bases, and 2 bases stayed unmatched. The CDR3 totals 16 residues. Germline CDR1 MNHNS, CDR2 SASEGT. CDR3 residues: CASSEAGLAGAYEQYF. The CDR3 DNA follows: TGTGCCAGCAGTGAAGCGGGACTAGCGGGAGCTTACGAGCAGTACTTC.

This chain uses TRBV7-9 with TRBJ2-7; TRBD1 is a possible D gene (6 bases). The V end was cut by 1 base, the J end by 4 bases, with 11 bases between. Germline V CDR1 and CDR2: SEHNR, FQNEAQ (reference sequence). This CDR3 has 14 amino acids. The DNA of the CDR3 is TGTGCCAGCAGCTTAGGGGGACACCTATACGAGCAGTACTTC. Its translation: CASSLGGHLYEQYF.

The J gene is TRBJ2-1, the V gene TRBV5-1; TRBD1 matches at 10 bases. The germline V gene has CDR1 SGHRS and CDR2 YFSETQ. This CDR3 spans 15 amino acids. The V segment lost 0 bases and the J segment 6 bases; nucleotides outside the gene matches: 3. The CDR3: CASSLGQGAANEQFF. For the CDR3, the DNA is TGCGCCAGCAGCTTGGGACAGGGGGCGGCCAATGAGCAGTTCTTC.

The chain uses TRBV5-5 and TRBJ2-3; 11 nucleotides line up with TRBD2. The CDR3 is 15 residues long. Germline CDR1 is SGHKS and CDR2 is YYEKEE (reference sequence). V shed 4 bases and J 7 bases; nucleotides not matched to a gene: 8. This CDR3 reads CASSPRLAGMYTQYF. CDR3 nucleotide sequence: TGTGCCAGCAGCCCCCGACTAGCGGGGATGTATACGCAGTATTTT.

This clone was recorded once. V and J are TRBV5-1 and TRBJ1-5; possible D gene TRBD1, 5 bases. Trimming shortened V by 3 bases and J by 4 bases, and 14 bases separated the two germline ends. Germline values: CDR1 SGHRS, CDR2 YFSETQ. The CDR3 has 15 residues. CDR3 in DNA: TGCGCCAGCAGCTGGGACGGAGGAAGAAATCAGCCCCAGCATTTT. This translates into CASSWDGGRNQPQHF.

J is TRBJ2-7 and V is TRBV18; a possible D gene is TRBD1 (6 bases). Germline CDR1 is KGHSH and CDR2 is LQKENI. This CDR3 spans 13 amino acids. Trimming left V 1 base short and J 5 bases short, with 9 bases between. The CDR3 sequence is CASSPQGENEQYF. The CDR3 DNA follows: TGTGCCAGCTCACCACAGGGGGAAAACGAGCAGTACTTC.

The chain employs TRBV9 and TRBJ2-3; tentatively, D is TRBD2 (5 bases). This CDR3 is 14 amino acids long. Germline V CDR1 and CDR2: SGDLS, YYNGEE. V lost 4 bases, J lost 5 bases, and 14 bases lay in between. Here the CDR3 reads CASSSGLPGDTQYF. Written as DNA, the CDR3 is TGTGCCAGCAGCTCCGGACTGCCGGGAGATACGCAGTATTTT.

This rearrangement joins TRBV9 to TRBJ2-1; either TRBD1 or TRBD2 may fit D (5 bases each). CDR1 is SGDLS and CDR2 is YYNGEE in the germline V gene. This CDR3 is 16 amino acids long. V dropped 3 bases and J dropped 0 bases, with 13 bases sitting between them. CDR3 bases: TGTGCCAGCAGCGACCGGGACGTTAGCTCCTACAATGAGCAGTTCTTC. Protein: CASSDRDVSSYNEQFF.

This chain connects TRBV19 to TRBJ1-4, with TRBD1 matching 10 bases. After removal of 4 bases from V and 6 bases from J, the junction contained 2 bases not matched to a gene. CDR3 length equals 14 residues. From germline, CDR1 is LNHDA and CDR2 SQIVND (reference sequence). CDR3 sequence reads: CASSTGTGDEKLFF. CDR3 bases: TGTGCCAGTAGTACCGGGACAGGGGATGAAAAACTGTTTTTT.

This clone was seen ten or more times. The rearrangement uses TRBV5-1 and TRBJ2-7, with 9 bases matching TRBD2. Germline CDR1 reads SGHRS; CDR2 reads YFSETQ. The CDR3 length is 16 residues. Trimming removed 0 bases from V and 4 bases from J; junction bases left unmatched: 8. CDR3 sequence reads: CASSLAGGSGSYEQYF. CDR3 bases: TGCGCCAGCAGCTTGGCCGGTGGTAGCGGGAGTTACGAGCAGTACTTC.

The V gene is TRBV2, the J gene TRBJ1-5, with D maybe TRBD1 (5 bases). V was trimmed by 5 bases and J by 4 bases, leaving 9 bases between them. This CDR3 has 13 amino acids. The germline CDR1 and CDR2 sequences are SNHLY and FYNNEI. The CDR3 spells CASSRGQNQPQHF. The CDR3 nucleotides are TGTGCCAGCAGTCGGGGCCAAAATCAGCCCCAGCATTTT.

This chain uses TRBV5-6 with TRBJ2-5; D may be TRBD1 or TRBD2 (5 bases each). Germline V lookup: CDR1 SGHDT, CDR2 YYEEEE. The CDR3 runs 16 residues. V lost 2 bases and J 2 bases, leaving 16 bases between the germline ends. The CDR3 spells CASSLVTGTSQETQYF. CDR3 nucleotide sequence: TGTGCCAGCAGCTTAGTAACCGGGACGAGTCAAGAGACCCAGTACTTC.

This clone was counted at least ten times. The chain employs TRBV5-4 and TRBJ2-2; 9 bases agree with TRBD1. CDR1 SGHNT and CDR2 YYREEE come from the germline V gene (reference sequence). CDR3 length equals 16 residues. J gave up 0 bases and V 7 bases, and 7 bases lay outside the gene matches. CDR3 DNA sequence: TGTGCCAGCTCGGACAGGGGTGTATCGAACACCGGGGAGCTGTTTTTT. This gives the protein CASSDRGVSNTGELFF.

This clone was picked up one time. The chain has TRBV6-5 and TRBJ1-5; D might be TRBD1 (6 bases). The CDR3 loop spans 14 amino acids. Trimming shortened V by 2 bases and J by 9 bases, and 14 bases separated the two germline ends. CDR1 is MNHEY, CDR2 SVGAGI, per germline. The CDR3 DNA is TGTGCCAGCAGTTACGCCCCAGGGGACCCGCCCCAGCATTTT. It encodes CASSYAPGDPPQHF.

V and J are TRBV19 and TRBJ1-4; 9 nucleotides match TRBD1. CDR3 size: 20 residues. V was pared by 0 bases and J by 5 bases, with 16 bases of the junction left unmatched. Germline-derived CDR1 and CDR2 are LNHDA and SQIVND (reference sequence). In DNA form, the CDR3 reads TGTGCCAGTAGTATAGATAGGGGGACAGGGAAGGAGGTAAGAAATGAAAAACTGTTTTTT. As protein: CASSIDRGTGKEVRNEKLFF.

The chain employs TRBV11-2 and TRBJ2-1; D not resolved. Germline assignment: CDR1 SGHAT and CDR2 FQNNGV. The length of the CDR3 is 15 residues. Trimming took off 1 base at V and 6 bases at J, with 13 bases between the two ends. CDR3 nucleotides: TGTGCCAGCAGCTTAGCCGGTTCTAGGAGCAATGAGCAGTTCTTC. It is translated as CASSLAGSRSNEQFF. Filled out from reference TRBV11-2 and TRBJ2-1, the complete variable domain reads EAGVAQSPRYKIIEKRQSVAFWCNPISGHATLYWYQQILGQGPKLLIQFQNNGVVDDSQLPKDRFSAERLKGVDSTLKIQPAKLEDSAVYLCASSLAGSRSNEQFFGPGTRLTVL.

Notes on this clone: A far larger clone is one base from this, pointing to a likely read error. This CDR3 reads CDSSLPGTGGYGTPYEQYF. The CDR3 DNA is TGTGACAGCAGTTTACCCGGGACAGGGGGCTACGGAACCCCCTACGAGCAGTACTTC. V is TRBV28 and J is TRBJ2-7, with TRBD1 matching over 12 bases. The CDR3 extends over 19 amino acids. The germline gives CDR1 MDHEN, CDR2 SYDVKM.

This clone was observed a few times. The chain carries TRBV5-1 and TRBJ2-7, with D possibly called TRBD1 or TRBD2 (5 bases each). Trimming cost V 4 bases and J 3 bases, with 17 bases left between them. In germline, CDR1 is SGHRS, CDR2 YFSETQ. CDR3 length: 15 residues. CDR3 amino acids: CASSTGPDGNYEQYF. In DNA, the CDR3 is TGCGCCAGCAGCACGGGACCTGACGGGAACTACGAGCAGTACTTC.

For the CDR3, the DNA is TGCGCCAGCAGCTTTGGAGGGTCTCGAGAAAAACTGTTTTTT. Translated: CASSFGGSREKLFF. The chain combines TRBV5-1 with TRBJ1-4, with D uncertain. The CDR3 runs to 14 residues. Germline V gives CDR1 SGHRS, CDR2 YFSETQ. Trimming removed 2 bases from V and 8 bases from J, with 13 bases in between.

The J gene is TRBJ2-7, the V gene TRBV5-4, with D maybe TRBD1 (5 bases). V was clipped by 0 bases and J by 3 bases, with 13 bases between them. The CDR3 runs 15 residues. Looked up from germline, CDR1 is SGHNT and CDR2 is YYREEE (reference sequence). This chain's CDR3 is CASSLVVQGNYEQYF. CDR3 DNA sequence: TGTGCCAGCAGCTTGGTGGTCCAGGGAAACTACGAGCAGTACTTC.

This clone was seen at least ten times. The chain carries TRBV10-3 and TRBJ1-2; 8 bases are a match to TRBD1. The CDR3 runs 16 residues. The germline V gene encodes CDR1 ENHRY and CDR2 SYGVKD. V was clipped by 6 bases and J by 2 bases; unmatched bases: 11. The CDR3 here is CAISISQRTGNYGYTF. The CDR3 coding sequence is TGTGCCATCAGCATTTCCCAACGGACAGGGAACTATGGCTACACCTTC.

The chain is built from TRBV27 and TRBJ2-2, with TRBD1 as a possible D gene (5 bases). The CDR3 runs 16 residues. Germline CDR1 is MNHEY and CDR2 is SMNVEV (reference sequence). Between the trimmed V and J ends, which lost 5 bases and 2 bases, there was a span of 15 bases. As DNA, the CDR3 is TGTGCCAGCAGTAAACCCCTGACAGCTAACACCGGGGAGCTGTTTTTT. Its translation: CASSKPLTANTGELFF.